This T cell receptor (beta chain) was obtained from a study of CD8+ T cells in alopecia areata. Germline V lookup: CDR1 SGHAT, CDR2 FQNNGV. The V end was cut by 5 bases, the J end by 3 bases, with 14 bases between. The CDR3 covers 15 residues. RNA extraction was followed by reverse transcription into cDNA, which acted as the sequencing template. TCRdb's copy holds only in-frame clones and misses some; the assay was immunoSEQ multiplex PCR. Of about 70,000 clones in the sample, approximately 45% are singletons; the top ten hold 17%. The TCR comes from a human donor with alopecia areata. This sequence joins TRBV11-2 and TRBJ2-1; D uncertain. The sequences come from CD8+ T cells sorted from blood, collected at week 0. The CDR3 here is CASSPKKLGYNEQFF. CDR3 sequence (DNA): TGTGCCAGCAGCCCAAAGAAGCTAGGCTACAATGAGCAGTTCTTC.